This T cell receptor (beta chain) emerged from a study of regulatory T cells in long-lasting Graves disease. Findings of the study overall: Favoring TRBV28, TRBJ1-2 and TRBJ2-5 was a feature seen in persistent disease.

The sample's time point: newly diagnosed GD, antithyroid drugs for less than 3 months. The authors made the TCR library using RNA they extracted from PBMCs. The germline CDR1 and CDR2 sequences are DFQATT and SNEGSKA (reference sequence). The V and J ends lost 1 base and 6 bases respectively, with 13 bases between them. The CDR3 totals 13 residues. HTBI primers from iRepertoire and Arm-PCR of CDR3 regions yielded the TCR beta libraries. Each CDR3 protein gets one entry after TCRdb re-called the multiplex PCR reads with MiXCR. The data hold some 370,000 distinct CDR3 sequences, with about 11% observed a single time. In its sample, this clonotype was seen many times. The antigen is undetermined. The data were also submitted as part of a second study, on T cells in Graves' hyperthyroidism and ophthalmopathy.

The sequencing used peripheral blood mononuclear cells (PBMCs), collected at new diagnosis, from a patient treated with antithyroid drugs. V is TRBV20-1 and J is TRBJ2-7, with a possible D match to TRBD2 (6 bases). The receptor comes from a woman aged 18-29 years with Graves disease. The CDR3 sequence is CSARVRLVAEQYF. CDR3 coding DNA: TGCAGTGCTAGAGTACGACTAGTTGCCGAGCAGTACTTC.